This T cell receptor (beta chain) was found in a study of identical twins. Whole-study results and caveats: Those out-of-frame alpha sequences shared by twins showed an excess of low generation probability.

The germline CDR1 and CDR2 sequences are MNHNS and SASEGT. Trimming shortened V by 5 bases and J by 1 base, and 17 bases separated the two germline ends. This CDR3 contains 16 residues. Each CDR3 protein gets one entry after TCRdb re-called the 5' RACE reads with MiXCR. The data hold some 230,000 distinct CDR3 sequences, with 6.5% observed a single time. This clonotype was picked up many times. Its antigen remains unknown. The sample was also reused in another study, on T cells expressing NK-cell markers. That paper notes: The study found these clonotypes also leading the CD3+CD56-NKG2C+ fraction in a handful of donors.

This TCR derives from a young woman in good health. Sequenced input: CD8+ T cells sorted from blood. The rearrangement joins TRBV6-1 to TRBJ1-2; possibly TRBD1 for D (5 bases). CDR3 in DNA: TGTGCCAGCAGTCCCGACAGTGGTTCTTTTAACTATGGCTACACCTTC. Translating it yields CASSPDSGSFNYGYTF.